This record concerns one T cell receptor beta chain sequence. Its matching antigen is unknown. The record originates from a study of cytomegalovirus exposure and HLA in healthy donors. Study results and limitations: Being productive about 90% or about 30% of the time was typical of most TCR beta V segments in an earlier analysis.

The CDR3 runs to 17 residues. The germline CDR1 and CDR2 sequences are KGHSH and LQKENI. V was shortened by 3 bases and J by 0 bases, with 15 bases between the two germline ends. Use of 60 Vbeta and 13 Jbeta primers characterized the PCR. Libraries were prepared by immunoSEQ multiplex PCR; TCRdb keeps only in-frame clonotypes and omits some of them. Of about 100,000 clones in the sample, 79% were seen once. Sample: PBMCs. The J gene is TRBJ1-3, the V gene TRBV18, with D hard to call. This clonotype originated in a female donor in good health and CMV-seropositive. The CDR3 DNA reads TGTGCCAGCTCACCCCTCCTGAGAGCCGTCTCTGGAAACACCATATATTTT. Its translation: CASSPLLRAVSGNTIYF.